The rows below give T cell receptor beta chains drawn from one sample of a study of blood T cell repertoires in COVID-19. The method was immunoSEQ multiplex PCR; TCRdb's version includes in-frame clones alone and lacks a portion of them. The sample holds some 530,000 clones, roughly 85% seen once. Sequenced: peripheral blood. The receptors here all came from a human donor in a cohort sampled during active COVID-19. Each CDR3 is given with its conserved first and last residue. Each record gives: V gene, J gene, D gene, CDR3 protein. A D gene is named only where the DNA matches it firmly.

V: TRBV19; J: TRBJ2-5; D: .; CDR3: CASSIVGGQETQYF
V: TRBV18; J: TRBJ1-1; D: .; CDR3: CASSQGLETEAFF
V: TRBV30; J: TRBJ1-1; D: .; CDR3: CASTRDTEAFF
V: TRBV2; J: TRBJ1-3; D: TRBD1; CDR3: CASSSFDRVEEMDSGNTIYF
V: TRBV27; J: TRBJ2-3; D: TRBD2; CDR3: CASSFVAGLKDTQYF
V: TRBV10-3; J: TRBJ1-2; D: .; CDR3: CAISRDYGYTF
V: TRBV4-2; J: TRBJ2-3; D: TRBD2; CDR3: CASSTQSGTSGTDTQYF
V: TRBV5-1; J: TRBJ1-1; D: TRBD1; CDR3: CASSRRTGRAFF
V: TRBV4-1; J: TRBJ1-4; D: .; CDR3: CASSHTPGGRGRNEKLFF
V: TRBV2; J: TRBJ1-4; D: TRBD1; CDR3: CASRLQGVGEKLFF
V: TRBV7-9; J: TRBJ2-4; D: .; CDR3: CASSSTLAKNIQYF
V: TRBV24-1; J: TRBJ1-5; D: TRBD1; CDR3: CATSDPGQGLGPQHF
V: TRBV5-6; J: TRBJ1-1; D: .; CDR3: CASSKFESFGAFF
V: TRBV2; J: TRBJ2-7; D: .; CDR3: CASTSQGEVLYEQYF
V: TRBV4-1; J: TRBJ2-3; D: .; CDR3: CASAPTLAGGTGTQYF
V: TRBV19; J: TRBJ2-5; D: .; CDR3: CASSTQGGETQYF
V: TRBV6-4; J: TRBJ1-2; D: .; CDR3: CASSDSFGQPYGYTF
V: TRBV4-3; J: TRBJ2-2; D: TRBD1; CDR3: CASSRRTGETGELFF
V: TRBV6-4; J: TRBJ1-4; D: TRBD1; CDR3: CASSDSGTGIEKLFF
V: TRBV7-3; J: TRBJ2-1; D: TRBD2; CDR3: CASSHPGLAGGDNEQFF
V: TRBV24-1; J: TRBJ1-2; D: .; CDR3: CATSDLFGTPTSRYGYTF
V: TRBV19; J: TRBJ2-7; D: TRBD1; CDR3: CASSNAKGGNSYEQYF
V: TRBV6-2/TRBV6-3; J: TRBJ2-5; D: .; CDR3: CASRPTAIQETQYF
V: TRBV11-1; J: TRBJ2-5; D: TRBD1; CDR3: CASTTSGGAETQYF
V: TRBV20-1; J: TRBJ1-1; D: TRBD1; CDR3: CSASGTGGVNTEAFF
V: TRBV6-1; J: TRBJ2-4; D: TRBD1; CDR3: CASSEGQGPPYDIQYF
V: TRBV6-2/TRBV6-3; J: TRBJ2-5; D: .; CDR3: CASSTQETQYF
V: TRBV19; J: TRBJ1-4; D: .; CDR3: CASSVQVVAGEKLFF
V: TRBV11-2; J: TRBJ2-7; D: .; CDR3: CASSLGPSGRTYEQYF
V: TRBV5-4; J: TRBJ2-2; D: TRBD1; CDR3: CASSPLRGGLNTGELFF
V: TRBV21-1; J: TRBJ1-5; D: .; CDR3: CASSKAETGRLSNQPQHF
V: TRBV10-2; J: TRBJ1-1; D: .; CDR3: CASSERGITEAFF
V: TRBV28; J: TRBJ1-3; D: TRBD1; CDR3: CASSPDRAIGDTIYF
V: TRBV2; J: TRBJ1-5; D: .; CDR3: CASSDAPGGNQPQHF
V: TRBV6-5; J: TRBJ1-1; D: .; CDR3: CASSYSAGVLTEAFF
V: TRBV5-1; J: TRBJ2-6; D: .; CDR3: CASSFGPISGANVLTF
V: TRBV12-3/TRBV12-4; J: TRBJ1-5; D: TRBD1; CDR3: CASSFYRGPQHF
V: TRBV30; J: TRBJ2-1; D: TRBD1; CDR3: CAWRRRSGTGGNEQFF
V: TRBV3-1/TRBV3-2; J: TRBJ1-6; D: .; CDR3: CASSRTAKDSPLHF
V: TRBV6-5; J: TRBJ2-7; D: TRBD1; CDR3: CASSLGQGIPYEQYF
V: TRBV27; J: TRBJ1-2; D: .; CDR3: CASSPRQKPNYGYTF